The 12 T cell receptor beta chains listed next were all sequenced from one sample in a study of identical twins. TCRdb redid the calling of the 5' RACE reads with MiXCR, one entry per CDR3 protein. The data hold fewer than 650,000 distinct CDR3 sequences, with 7.1% observed a single time. This sample also belongs to another study, concerning yellow fever vaccine responses in identical twins.

Sequencing used PBMCs. These receptors were obtained from a woman between 18 and 29 years old in good health.

This clonotype was found many times. This chain links TRBV7-6 with TRBJ2-7; unclear D gene. This CDR3 has 15 amino acids. Per the germline V gene, CDR1 is SGHVS and CDR2 is FNYEAQ. V lost 1 base and J 4 bases, leaving 14 bases between the germline ends. The CDR3 bases are TGTGCCAGCAGCTTAGGTGGTTCAGAGGCGTACGAGCAGTACGTC. It specifies CASSLGGSEAYEQYV.

This clonotype was detected a few times. The chain combines TRBV12-3 or TRBV12-4 with TRBJ2-5, with D perhaps given as TRBD1 or TRBD2 (5 bases each). The CDR3 extends over 13 amino acids. V was shortened by 8 bases and J by 5 bases, with 15 bases between the two germline ends. The CDR3 is CASRRSGAETQYF. The CDR3 nucleotides read TGTGCCAGCCGCCGATCCGGGGCGGAGACCCAGTACTTC.

For this clonotype: A much larger clone differs from this one at a single base, so this may be a read error. The chain joins TRBV12-3 or TRBV12-4 to TRBJ2-1; D call uncertain. The V end was cut by 3 bases, the J end by 9 bases, with 18 bases between. The CDR3 is 15 residues long. The CDR3 sequence is CASSFWDKESSEQFF. The CDR3 DNA follows: TGTGCCAGCAGTTTCTGGGATAAGGAGAGTAGTGAGCAGTTCTTC.

This clonotype was observed a few times. The chain has TRBV9 and TRBJ2-7; a weak D match, TRBD1 (6 bases). The germline gives CDR1 SGDLS, CDR2 YYNGEE. The CDR3 has 13 amino acids. The V end was cut by 2 bases, the J end by 5 bases, with 11 bases between. The CDR3 here is CASSVTGAHEQYF. DNA for the CDR3: TGTGCCAGCAGCGTGACAGGAGCCCACGAGCAGTACTTC.

There are many counts of this clonotype. The chain has TRBV29-1 and TRBJ2-5; either TRBD1 or TRBD2 may fit D (5 bases each). This CDR3 contains 14 residues. Germline loops: CDR1 SQVTM, CDR2 ANQGSEA. V was trimmed by 6 bases and J by 3 bases, leaving 17 bases between them. CDR3 protein: CSVSRDAQEETQYF. The CDR3 coding sequence is TGCAGCGTCTCACGGGACGCCCAAGAAGAGACCCAGTACTTC.

This clonotype was counted many times. CDR3: CASRPGLASLVGGQYF. The CDR3 nucleotides read TGTGCCAGCAGGCCGGGACTAGCTTCTCTGGTGGGGGGGCAGTATTTT. The gene calls are TRBV12-3 or TRBV12-4 and TRBJ2-3; 9 nucleotides match TRBD2. Losses at the gene ends were 6 bases for V and 11 bases for J; bases not matched to a gene: 18. CDR3 length equals 16 residues.

This clonotype appeared a few times. The chain uses TRBV5-5 and TRBJ2-2; the match to TRBD2 covers 8 bases. The CDR3 runs to 18 residues. CDR1 and CDR2 from the germline V gene are SGHKS and YYEKEE (reference sequence). J gave up 1 base and V 2 bases, and 10 bases lay outside the gene matches. CDR3 in amino acids: CASSLKGSGALNTGELFF. The CDR3 bases are TGTGCCAGCAGCTTAAAAGGTAGCGGGGCCCTGAACACCGGGGAGCTGTTTTTT.

This clonotype has ten or more counts. The J gene is TRBJ2-2, the V gene TRBV28; 13 bases map to TRBD2. The CDR3 consists of 16 residues. Per the germline V gene, CDR1 is MDHEN and CDR2 is SYDVKM. The ends lost 4 bases at V and 5 bases at J; junction bases unmatched: 4. CDR3 nucleotides: TGTGCCAGCAGTTCGGGACTAGCGGGAAAGACCGGGGAGCTGTTTTTT. Its translation: CASSSGLAGKTGELFF.

The rearrangement uses TRBV7-2 and TRBJ2-7; the match to TRBD2 covers 9 bases. Germline V gene sequence: CDR1 SGHTA, CDR2 FQGNSA. The CDR3 is 14 residues long. V lost 5 bases, J lost 5 bases, and 7 bases stayed unmatched. CDR3 sequence (DNA): TGTGCCAGCAGCAGGATTAGCGGGAGTGACGAGCAGTACTTC. Translation: CASSRISGSDEQYF.

The table lists this clonotype with many counts. The CDR3: CSGGLGTTNEKLFF. The CDR3 DNA reads as TGCAGCGGAGGACTAGGAACAACTAATGAAAAACTGTTTTTT. The chain couples TRBV29-1 to TRBJ1-4; D gene ambiguous. The CDR3 runs 14 residues. Trimming shortened V by 7 bases and J by 0 bases, and 12 bases separated the two germline ends. Germline CDR1 reads SQVTM; CDR2 reads ANQGSEA.

This clonotype was counted at least ten times. This rearrangement joins TRBV9 to TRBJ1-1, with D possibly matching TRBD1 (5 bases). Trimming removed 0 bases from V and 5 bases from J, with 14 bases in between. Per germline, CDR1 SGDLS and CDR2 YYNGEE. This CDR3 is built from 15 residues. CDR3 amino acids: CASSVGRGGRTEAFF. The CDR3, as DNA: TGTGCCAGCAGCGTAGGAAGGGGAGGCAGAACTGAAGCTTTCTTT.

The chain couples TRBV4-1 to TRBJ2-7, with D perhaps TRBD1 (6 bases). CDR1 MGHRA and CDR2 YSYEKL come from the germline V gene. This CDR3 is built from 16 residues. V lost 1 base and J 4 bases, leaving 17 bases between the germline ends. CDR3 DNA: TGCGCCAGCAGCCAAGGAGCTACCGGGACACTATACGAGCAGTACTTC. Encoded protein: CASSQGATGTLYEQYF.